This TCR beta chain was documented in a study of blood T cell repertoires in COVID-19. TCRdb's copy holds only in-frame clones and misses some; the assay was immunoSEQ multiplex PCR. Of over 250,000 clones in the sample, 88% were seen once. The sample consisted of PBMCs or T cells enriched from blood (not recorded which). This receptor was taken from a woman in her fifties or sixties in a cohort exposed to, infected with or recovered from COVID-19 (not recorded which).

The chain's CDR3 is CASSLDQGSNTGELFF. In nucleotides, the CDR3 is TGTGCCAGCAGCTTAGATCAGGGTTCGAACACCGGGGAGCTGTTTTTT. The genes are TRBV11-2 and TRBJ2-2, with TRBD1 as a possible D gene (5 bases). Germline V CDR1 and CDR2: SGHAT, FQNNGV. Between the trimmed V and J ends, which lost 0 bases and 0 bases, there was a span of 8 bases. There are 16 residues in the CDR3.